Listed below are T cell receptor beta chains from one sample, sequenced in a study of T cells in localized non-small cell lung cancer. The method was immunoSEQ multiplex PCR; TCRdb's version includes in-frame clones alone and lacks a portion of them. The table includes roughly 30,000 clones, roughly 89% detected once. Sequencing was performed on peripheral blood, taken before any cancer treatment. The receptors originated from a female donor aged 60 or older with stage I lung adenocarcinoma. Each CDR3 is given with its conserved first and last residue. Size is omitted from some rows. Given values are once, few, many or a class for expanded clones.

CASSLSSGRNTQYF | TRBV28 | - | TRBJ2-3
CASSGTSGNEQFF | TRBV2 | - | TRBJ2-1
CASSLWGTDTQYF | TRBV4-1 | - | TRBJ2-3
CASSQDPGGWDNEQFF | TRBV4-3 | - | TRBJ2-1
CASSYAGQDEKLFF | TRBV6-6 | once | TRBJ1-4
CASSVRTGGLTGNTIYF | TRBV9 | - | TRBJ1-3
CASGLVLPGVPYNEQFF | TRBV12-5 | - | TRBJ2-1
CASSAGQGRAANEKLFF | TRBV2 | - | TRBJ1-4
CASSTGDGEQYF | TRBV11-3 | few | TRBJ2-7
CATNPGQGSYEQYF | TRBV10-3 | - | TRBJ2-7
CASSVGGQYGYTF | TRBV9 | - | TRBJ1-2